This T cell receptor beta chain appears in the sequencing data of a study of T cell responses to AZD1222 COVID-19 vaccine. Overall study findings and caveats: The CD4 TCRs associated with vaccination extended across spike and predominated at 160-218 and 743-854. Among the donors, most were white British and more were female, and clonal diversity was possibly underestimated. Baseline seropositivity occurred in only six or seven AZD1222 recipients.

This clone was seen only a few times. Its antigen is currently unknown. Between the trimmed V and J ends, which lost 0 bases and 0 bases, there was a span of 9 bases. The CDR3 is 15 residues long. Germline V gene lookup returns CDR1 MNHEY and CDR2 SMNVEV (reference sequence). Second doses were pooled across both intervals (about 4 or about 12 weeks). Repertoires were generated with immunoSEQ multiplex PCR, while TCRdb's copy carries only in-frame clones and drops some. Here the sample spans some 110,000 clones, roughly 89% being singletons. Here the sequenced sample was peripheral blood, taken 28 days after the second AZD1222 dose. The receptor was isolated from an adult who received the AZD1222 COVID-19 vaccine. This rearrangement joins TRBV27 to TRBJ2-7; D possibly corresponds to TRBD2 (6 bases). This CDR3 is CASSLSPGASYEQYF. Written as DNA, the CDR3 is TGTGCCAGCAGTTTATCCCCGGGAGCCTCCTACGAGCAGTACTTC.